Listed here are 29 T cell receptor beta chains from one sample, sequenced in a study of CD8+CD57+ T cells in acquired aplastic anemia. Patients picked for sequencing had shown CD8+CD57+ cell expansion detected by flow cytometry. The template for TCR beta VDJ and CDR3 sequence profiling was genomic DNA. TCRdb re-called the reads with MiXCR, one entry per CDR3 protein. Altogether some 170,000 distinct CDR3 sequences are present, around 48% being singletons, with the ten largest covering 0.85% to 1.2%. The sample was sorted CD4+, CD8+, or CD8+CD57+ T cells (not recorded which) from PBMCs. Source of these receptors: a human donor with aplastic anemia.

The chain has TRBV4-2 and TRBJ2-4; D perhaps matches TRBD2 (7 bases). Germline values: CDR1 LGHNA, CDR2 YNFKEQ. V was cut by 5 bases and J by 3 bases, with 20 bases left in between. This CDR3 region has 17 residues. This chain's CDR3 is CASSIGGGRLGKNIQYF. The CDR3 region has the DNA TGTGCCAGCAGCATAGGGGGGGGGCGTCTCGGCAAAAACATTCAGTACTTC.

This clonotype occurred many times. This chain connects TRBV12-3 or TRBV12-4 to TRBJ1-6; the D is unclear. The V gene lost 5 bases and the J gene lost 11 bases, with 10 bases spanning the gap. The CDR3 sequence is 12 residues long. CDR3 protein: CASSGSKTPLHF. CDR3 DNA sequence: TGTGCCAGCAGTGGAAGCAAGACACCCCTCCACTTT.

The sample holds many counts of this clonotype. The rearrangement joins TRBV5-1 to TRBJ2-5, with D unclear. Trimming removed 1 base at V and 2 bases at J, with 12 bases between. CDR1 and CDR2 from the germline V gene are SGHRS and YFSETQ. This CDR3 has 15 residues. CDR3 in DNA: TGCGCCAGCAGCTTGCCCGACGGTGGACAAGAGACCCAGTACTTC. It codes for CASSLPDGGQETQYF.

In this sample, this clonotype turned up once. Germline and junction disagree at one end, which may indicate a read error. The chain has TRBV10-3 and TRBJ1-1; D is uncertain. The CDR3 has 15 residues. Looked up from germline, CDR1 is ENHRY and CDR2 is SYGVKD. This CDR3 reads CASSYRGDMNIEAFF. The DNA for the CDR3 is TGTGCCAGCAGTTATCGAGGAGACATGAACATTGAAGCTTTCTTT.

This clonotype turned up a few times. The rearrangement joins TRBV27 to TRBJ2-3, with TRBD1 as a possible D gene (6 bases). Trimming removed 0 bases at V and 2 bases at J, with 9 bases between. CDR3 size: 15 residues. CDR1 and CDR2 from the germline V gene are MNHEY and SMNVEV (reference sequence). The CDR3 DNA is TGTGCCAGCAGTTTATCGAGGACAGTCACAGATACGCAGTATTTT. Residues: CASSLSRTVTDTQYF.

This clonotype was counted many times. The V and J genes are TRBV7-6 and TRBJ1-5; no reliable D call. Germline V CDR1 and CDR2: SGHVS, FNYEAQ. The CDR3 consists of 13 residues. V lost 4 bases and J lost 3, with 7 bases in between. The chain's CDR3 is CASSSGYNQPQHF. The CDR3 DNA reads TGTGCCAGCAGCTCGGGTTACAATCAGCCCCAGCATTTT.

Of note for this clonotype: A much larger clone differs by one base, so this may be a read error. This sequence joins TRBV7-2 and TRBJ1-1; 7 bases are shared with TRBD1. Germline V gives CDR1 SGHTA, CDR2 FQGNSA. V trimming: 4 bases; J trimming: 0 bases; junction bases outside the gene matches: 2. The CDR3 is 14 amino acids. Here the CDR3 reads CASSWGQMNTEAFF. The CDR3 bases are TGTGCCAGCAGCTGGGGACAGATGAACACTGAAGCTTTCTTT.

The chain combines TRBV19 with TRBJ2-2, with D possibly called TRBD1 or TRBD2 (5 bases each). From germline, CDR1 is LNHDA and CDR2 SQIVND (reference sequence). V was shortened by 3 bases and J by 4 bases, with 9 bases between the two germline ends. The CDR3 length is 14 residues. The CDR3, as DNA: TGTGCCAGTAGTATGGCCGGGGCCACCGGGGAGCTGTTTTTT. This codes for CASSMAGATGELFF. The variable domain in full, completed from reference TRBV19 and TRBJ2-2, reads DGGITQSPKYLFRKEGQNVTLSCEQNLNHDAMYWYRQDPGQGLRLIYYSQIVNDFQKGDIAEGYSVSREKKESFPLTVTSAQKNPTAFYLCASSMAGATGELFFGEGSRLTVL.

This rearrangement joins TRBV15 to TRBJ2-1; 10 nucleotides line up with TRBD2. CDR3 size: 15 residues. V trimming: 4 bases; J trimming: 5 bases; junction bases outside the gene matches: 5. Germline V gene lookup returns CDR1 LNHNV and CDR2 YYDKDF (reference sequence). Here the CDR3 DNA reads TGTGCCACCAGCACGCGGACTAGCGGAGACAATGAGCAGTTCTTC. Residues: CATSTRTSGDNEQFF.

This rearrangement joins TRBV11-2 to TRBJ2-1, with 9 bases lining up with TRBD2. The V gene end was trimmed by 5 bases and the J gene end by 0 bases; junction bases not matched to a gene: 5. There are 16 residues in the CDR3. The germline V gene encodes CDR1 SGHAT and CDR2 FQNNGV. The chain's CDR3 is CASSPRSGSSYNEQFF. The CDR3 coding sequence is TGTGCCAGCAGCCCCCGTAGCGGGAGCTCCTACAATGAGCAGTTCTTC. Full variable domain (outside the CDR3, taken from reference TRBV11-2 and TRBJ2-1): EAGVAQSPRYKIIEKRQSVAFWCNPISGHATLYWYQQILGQGPKLLIQFQNNGVVDDSQLPKDRFSAERLKGVDSTLKIQPAKLEDSAVYLCASSPRSGSSYNEQFFGPGTRLTVL.

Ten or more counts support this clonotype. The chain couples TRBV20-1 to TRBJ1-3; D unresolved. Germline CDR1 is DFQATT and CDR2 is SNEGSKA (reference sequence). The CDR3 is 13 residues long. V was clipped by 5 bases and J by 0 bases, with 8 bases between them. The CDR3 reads CSAVTSSGNTIYF. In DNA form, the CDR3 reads TGCAGTGCTGTTACCAGCTCTGGAAACACCATATATTTT.

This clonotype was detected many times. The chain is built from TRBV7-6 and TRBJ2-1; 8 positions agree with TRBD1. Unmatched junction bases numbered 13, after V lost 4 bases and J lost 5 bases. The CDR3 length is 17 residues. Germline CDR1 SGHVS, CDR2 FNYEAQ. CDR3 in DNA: TGTGCCAGCAGCTCGCATGGACAGGGTATTCCCCACAATGAGCAGTTCTTC. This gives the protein CASSSHGQGIPHNEQFF.

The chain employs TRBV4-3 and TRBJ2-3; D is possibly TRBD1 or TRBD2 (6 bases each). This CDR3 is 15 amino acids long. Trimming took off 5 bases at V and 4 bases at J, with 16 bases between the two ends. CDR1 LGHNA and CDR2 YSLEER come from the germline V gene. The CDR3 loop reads CASSSVGGGADTQYF. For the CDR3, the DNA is TGCGCCAGCAGCTCCGTGGGGGGCGGGGCAGATACGCAGTATTTT.

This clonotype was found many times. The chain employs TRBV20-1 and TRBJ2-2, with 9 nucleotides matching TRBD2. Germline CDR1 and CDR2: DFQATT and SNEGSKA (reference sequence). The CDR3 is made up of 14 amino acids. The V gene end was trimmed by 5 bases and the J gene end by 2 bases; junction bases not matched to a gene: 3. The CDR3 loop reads CSAFSGGNTGELFF. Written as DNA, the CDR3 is TGCAGTGCTTTTAGCGGGGGAAACACCGGGGAGCTGTTTTTT.

The DNA for the CDR3 is TGCAGTGCTAGTATTAACAGCGCCCGCTACGAGCAGTACTTC. Amino acid sequence: CSASINSARYEQYF. The chain links TRBV20-1 to TRBJ2-7; no firm D call. The V end was cut by 3 bases, the J end by 3 bases, with 15 bases between. CDR1 DFQATT and CDR2 SNEGSKA come from the germline V gene (reference sequence). CDR3 length equals 14 residues.

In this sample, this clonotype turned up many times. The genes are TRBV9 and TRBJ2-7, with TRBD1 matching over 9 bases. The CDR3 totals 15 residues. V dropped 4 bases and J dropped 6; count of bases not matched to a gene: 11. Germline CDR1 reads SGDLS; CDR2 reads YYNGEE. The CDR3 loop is CASSPHDRGTSEQYF. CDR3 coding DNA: TGTGCCAGCAGCCCTCACGACAGGGGGACCTCCGAGCAGTACTTC.

The DNA of the CDR3 is TGTGCCAGCAGCCAAATGACAGGGGCCGGGGAAAAACTGTTTTTT. It yields the protein CASSQMTGAGEKLFF. The genes are TRBV2 and TRBJ1-4, with TRBD1 matching over 8 bases. Trimming removed 6 bases from V and 8 bases from J; junction bases left unmatched: 11. The length of the CDR3 is 15 residues. Germline V gives CDR1 SNHLY, CDR2 FYNNEI.

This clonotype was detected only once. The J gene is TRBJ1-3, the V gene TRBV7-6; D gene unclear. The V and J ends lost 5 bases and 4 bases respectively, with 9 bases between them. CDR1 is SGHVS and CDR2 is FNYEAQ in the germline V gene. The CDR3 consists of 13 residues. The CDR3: CASSTNEGNTIYF. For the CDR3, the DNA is TGTGCCAGCAGCACGAACGAGGGAAACACCATATATTTT.

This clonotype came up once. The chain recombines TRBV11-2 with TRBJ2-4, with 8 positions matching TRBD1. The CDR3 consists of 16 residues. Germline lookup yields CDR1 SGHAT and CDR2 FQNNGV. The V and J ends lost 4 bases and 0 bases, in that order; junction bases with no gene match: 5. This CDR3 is CASSSRQGLAKNIQYF. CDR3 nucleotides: TGTGCCAGCAGCTCGAGACAGGGGCTAGCCAAAAACATTCAGTACTTC.

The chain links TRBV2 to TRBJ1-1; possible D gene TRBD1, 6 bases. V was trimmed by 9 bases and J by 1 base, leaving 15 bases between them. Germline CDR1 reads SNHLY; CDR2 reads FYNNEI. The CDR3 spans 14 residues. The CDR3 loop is CARLGRGGNTEAFF. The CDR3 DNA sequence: TGTGCCAGATTAGGCAGGGGAGGGAACACTGAAGCTTTCTTT.

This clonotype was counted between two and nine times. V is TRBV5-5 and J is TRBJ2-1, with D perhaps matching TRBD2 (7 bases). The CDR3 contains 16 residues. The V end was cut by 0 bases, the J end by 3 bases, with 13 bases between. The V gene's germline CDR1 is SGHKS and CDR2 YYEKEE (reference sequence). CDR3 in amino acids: CASSLVGGALYNEQFF. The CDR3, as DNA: TGTGCCAGCAGCTTGGTGGGGGGGGCCCTCTACAATGAGCAGTTCTTC.

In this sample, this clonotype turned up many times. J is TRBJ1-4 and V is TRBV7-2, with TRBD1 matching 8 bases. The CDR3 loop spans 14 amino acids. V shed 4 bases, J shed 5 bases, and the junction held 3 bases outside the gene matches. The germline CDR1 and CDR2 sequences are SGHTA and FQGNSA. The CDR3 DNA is TGTGCCAGCAGCTGGACAGGGCCCAATGAAAAACTGTTTTTT. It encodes CASSWTGPNEKLFF.

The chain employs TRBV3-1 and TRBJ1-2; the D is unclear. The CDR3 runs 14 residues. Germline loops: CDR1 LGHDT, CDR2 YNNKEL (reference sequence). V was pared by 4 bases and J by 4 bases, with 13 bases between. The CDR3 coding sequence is TGTGCCAGCAGCCCTCCTAGGAAGCGCTATGGCTACACCTTC. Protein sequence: CASSPPRKRYGYTF. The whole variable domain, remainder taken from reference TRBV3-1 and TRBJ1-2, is DTAVSQTPKYLVTQMGNDKSIKCEQNLGHDTMYWYKQDSKKFLKIMFSYNNKELIINETVPNRFSPKSPDKAHLNLHINSLELGDSAVYFCASSPPRKRYGYTFGSGTRLTVV.

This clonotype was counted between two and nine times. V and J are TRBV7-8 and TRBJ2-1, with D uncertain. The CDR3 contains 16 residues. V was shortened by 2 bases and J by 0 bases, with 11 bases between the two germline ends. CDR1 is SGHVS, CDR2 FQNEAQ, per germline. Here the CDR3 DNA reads TGTGCCAGCAGCTTATTACGGTCTTTCTCCTACAATGAGCAGTTCTTC. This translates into CASSLLRSFSYNEQFF.

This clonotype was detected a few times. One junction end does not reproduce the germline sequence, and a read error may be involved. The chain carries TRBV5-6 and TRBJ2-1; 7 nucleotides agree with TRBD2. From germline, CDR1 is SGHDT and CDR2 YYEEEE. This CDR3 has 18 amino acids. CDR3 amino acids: CASSFRTAGTIPWNEQFF. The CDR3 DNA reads TGTGCCAGCAGCTTCCGGACTGCCGGGACTATCCCATGGAATGAGCAGTTTTTC.

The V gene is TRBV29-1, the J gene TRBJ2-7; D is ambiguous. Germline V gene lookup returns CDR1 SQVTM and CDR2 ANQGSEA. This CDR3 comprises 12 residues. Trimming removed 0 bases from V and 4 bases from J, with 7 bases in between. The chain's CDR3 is CSVEDNIYEQYF. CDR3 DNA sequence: TGCAGCGTTGAAGATAACATATACGAGCAGTACTTC.

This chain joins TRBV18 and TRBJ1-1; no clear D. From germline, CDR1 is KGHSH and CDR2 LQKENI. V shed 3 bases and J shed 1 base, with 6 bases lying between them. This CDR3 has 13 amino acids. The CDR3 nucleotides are TGTGCCAGCTCACCGCAAGCGAACACTGAAGCTTTCTTT. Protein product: CASSPQANTEAFF.

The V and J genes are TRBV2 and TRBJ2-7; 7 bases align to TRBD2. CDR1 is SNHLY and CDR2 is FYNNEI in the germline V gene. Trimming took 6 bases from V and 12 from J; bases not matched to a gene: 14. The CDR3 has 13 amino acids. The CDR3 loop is CASSGLEGETRYF. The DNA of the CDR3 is TGTGCCAGCAGCGGACTAGAGGGAGAGACTCGGTACTTC.

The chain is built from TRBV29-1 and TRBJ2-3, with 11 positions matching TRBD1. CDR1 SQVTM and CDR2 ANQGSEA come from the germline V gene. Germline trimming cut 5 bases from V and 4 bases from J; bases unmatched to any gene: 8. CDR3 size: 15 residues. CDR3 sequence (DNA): TGCAGCGTTTCGGATGGGACAGGGGGTCCAGATACGCAGTATTTT. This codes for CSVSDGTGGPDTQYF.